Presented here are 17 T cell receptor beta chains from one specimen sequenced in a study of cytomegalovirus exposure and HLA in healthy donors. Primers included in the PCR were 60 Vbeta and 13 Jbeta primers. The method was immunoSEQ multiplex PCR; TCRdb's version includes in-frame clones alone and lacks a portion of them. This sample contains 150,000 to 200,000 clones. The sample consisted of PBMCs. The receptors here all came from a boy aged 10-17 years in good health and CMV-seronegative.

The chain employs TRBV6-5 and TRBJ2-7; perhaps TRBD2 as D (5 bases). Germline V gives CDR1 MNHEY, CDR2 SVGAGI. V was cut by 6 bases and J by 4 bases, with 10 bases left in between. The CDR3 extends over 12 amino acids. The CDR3 reads CASSREGYEQYF. CDR3 nucleotides: TGTGCCAGCAGCCGGGAAGGATACGAGCAGTACTTC.

The chain has TRBV30 and TRBJ1-2; TRBD1 matches at 9 bases. The CDR3 is 13 residues long. CDR1 is GTSNPN and CDR2 is SVGIG in the germline V gene (reference sequence). V was clipped by 3 bases and J by 2 bases; unmatched bases: 1. CDR3 region: CAWRTGGNYGYTF. CDR3 nucleotide sequence: TGTGCCTGGAGGACAGGGGGGAACTATGGCTACACCTTC. Supplemented by reference TRBV30 and TRBJ1-2, the full variable domain reads SQTIHQWPATLVQPVGSPLSLECTVEGTSNPNLYWYRQAAGRGLQLLFYSVGIGQISSEVPQNLSASRPQDRQFILSSKKLLLSDSGFYLCAWRTGGNYGYTFGSGTRLTVV.

V is TRBV7-9 and J is TRBJ1-1; 9 positions match TRBD1. The germline V gene encodes CDR1 SEHNR and CDR2 FQNEAQ (reference sequence). V trimming: 1 base; J trimming: 6 bases; junction bases outside the gene matches: 3. This CDR3 spans 14 amino acids. The CDR3 DNA follows: TGTGCCAGCAGCTTAGGGACAGGGGCCCCTGAAGCTTTCTTT. Protein sequence: CASSLGTGAPEAFF.

V usage is TRBV5-1 and J usage is TRBJ2-5; D ambiguous. Trimming stripped 0 bases from V and 1 base from J, with 19 bases between. The CDR3 runs 18 residues. CDR1 and CDR2 from the germline V gene are SGHRS and YFSETQ. The CDR3 DNA sequence: TGCGCCAGCAGCTTGGTTGGGTTCCCGCGACTGAGCCAAGAGACCCAGTACTTC. It codes for CASSLVGFPRLSQETQYF.

The rearrangement uses TRBV5-1 and TRBJ2-5; 10 bases map to TRBD1. Per germline, CDR1 SGHRS and CDR2 YFSETQ. The trim removed 4 bases at V and 2 bases at J, leaving 5 bases unmatched. This CDR3 is 15 amino acids long. The CDR3 bases are TGCGCCAGCAGCACAGGGGACAGGGGTCAAGAGACCCAGTACTTC. Residues: CASSTGDRGQETQYF.

The gene calls are TRBV4-2 and TRBJ2-7; 9 nucleotides align to TRBD1. CDR1 is LGHNA and CDR2 is YNFKEQ in the germline V gene. The CDR3 is 16 amino acids. Trimming removed 0 bases from V and 1 base from J; junction bases left unmatched: 4. The CDR3 protein is CASSQDRGQGSYEQYF. CDR3 sequence (DNA): TGTGCCAGCAGCCAAGATAGAGGACAGGGGTCCTACGAGCAGTACTTC.

The chain recombines TRBV18 with TRBJ1-2, with TRBD1 identical over 11 bases. V shed 6 bases, J shed 4 bases, and the junction held 10 bases outside the gene matches. The CDR3 sequence is 16 residues long. CDR1 and CDR2 from the germline V gene are KGHSH and LQKENI. CDR3: CASSTGQGEKIYGYTF. As DNA, the CDR3 is TGTGCCAGCTCCACGGGACAGGGGGAAAAGATCTATGGCTACACCTTC.

V gene TRBV28 combines with J gene TRBJ1-5; D gene unclear. The ends were cut back, 2 bases at V and 2 bases at J, with 13 bases in the middle. The CDR3 length is 16 residues. The germline gives CDR1 MDHEN, CDR2 SYDVKM. Here the CDR3 reads CASSLPRGSGNQPQHF. CDR3 DNA sequence: TGTGCCAGCAGTTTACCCAGAGGATCGGGCAATCAGCCCCAGCATTTT.

In DNA form, the CDR3 reads TGTGCCAGCAGTTTATCGGGGGTTCCTCGAGATGAGCAGTTCTTC. Its translation is CASSLSGVPRDEQFF. The chain carries TRBV6-5 and TRBJ2-1, with TRBD2 as a possible D gene (6 bases). The germline CDR1 and CDR2 sequences are MNHEY and SVGAGI. The CDR3 covers 15 residues. V was pared by 4 bases and J by 8 bases, with 18 bases between.

The genes are TRBV28 and TRBJ1-4; weak D call: TRBD1 (5 bases). V lost 6 bases, J lost 8 bases, and 19 bases lay in between. The CDR3 spans 15 residues. The germline gives CDR1 MDHEN, CDR2 SYDVKM. CDR3 sequence reads: CASSSGSGFGEKLFF. As DNA, the CDR3 is TGTGCCAGCAGCTCAGGGTCAGGGTTTGGCGAAAAACTGTTTTTT.

The rearrangement uses TRBV20-1 and TRBJ2-3, with a possible D match to TRBD1 (5 bases). The CDR3 has 11 amino acids. Trimming shortened V by 6 bases and J by 7 bases, and 11 bases separated the two germline ends. Germline-derived CDR1 and CDR2 are DFQATT and SNEGSKA (reference sequence). CDR3: CSAEGAYTQYF. In DNA form, the CDR3 reads TGCAGTGCCGAAGGGGCATATACGCAGTATTTT.

DNA of the CDR3: TGTGCCAGCAGTTACGGGCTAGCGGGGGGGCAGTTCTTC. It translates to CASSYGLAGGQFF. The chain couples TRBV6-5 to TRBJ2-1; TRBD2 matches 11 bases. This CDR3 has 13 amino acids. The V gene end was trimmed by 2 bases and the J gene end by 12 bases; junction bases not matched to a gene: 3. Germline V gives CDR1 MNHEY, CDR2 SVGAGI.

This sequence joins TRBV6-1 and TRBJ2-6; D is ambiguous. The CDR3 consists of 16 residues. The V end was cut by 3 bases, the J end by 0 bases, with 9 bases between. CDR1 is MNHNS, CDR2 SASEGT, per germline. This chain's CDR3 is CASSDGHLSGANVLTF. The CDR3 DNA follows: TGTGCCAGCAGTGATGGGCACCTCTCTGGGGCCAACGTCCTGACTTTC.

The rearrangement links TRBV7-3 to TRBJ2-1; 9 bases align to TRBD2. Trimming cost V 4 bases and J 8 bases; bases outside gene matches: 6. The CDR3 contains 14 residues. CDR1 and CDR2 (germline): SGHTA, FQGTGA. Here the CDR3 DNA reads TGTGCCAGCAGCTCGGGCGGGGGGGCCGATGAGCAGTTCTTC. Its protein is CASSSGGGADEQFF.

The gene calls are TRBV5-4 and TRBJ1-3; perhaps TRBD1 as D (6 bases). V lost 0 bases to trimming and J lost 3 bases, with 10 bases between them. CDR1 is SGHNT, CDR2 YYREEE, per germline (reference sequence). The CDR3 is made up of 15 amino acids. CDR3 nucleotides: TGTGCCAGCAGCTTGGAGGGGGTACTTGGAAACACCATATATTTT. Its translation is CASSLEGVLGNTIYF.

V usage is TRBV5-1 and J usage is TRBJ2-5; 8 bases fit TRBD2. Trimming cost V 0 bases and J 6 bases; bases outside gene matches: 7. The CDR3 extends over 15 amino acids. Germline CDR1 reads SGHRS; CDR2 reads YFSETQ. The CDR3 DNA reads as TGCGCCAGCAGCTTGGAAGTAGCGGGGTTCAAGACCCAGTACTTC. Residues: CASSLEVAGFKTQYF.

The rearrangement joins TRBV6-5 to TRBJ1-2; D is uncertain. V lost 2 bases to trimming and J lost 8 bases, with 18 bases between them. Germline CDR1 reads MNHEY; CDR2 reads SVGAGI. The CDR3 is made up of 15 amino acids. The CDR3 is CASSYTPEGSSGYTF. CDR3 DNA: TGTGCCAGCAGTTACACCCCCGAGGGAAGTAGCGGCTACACCTTC.